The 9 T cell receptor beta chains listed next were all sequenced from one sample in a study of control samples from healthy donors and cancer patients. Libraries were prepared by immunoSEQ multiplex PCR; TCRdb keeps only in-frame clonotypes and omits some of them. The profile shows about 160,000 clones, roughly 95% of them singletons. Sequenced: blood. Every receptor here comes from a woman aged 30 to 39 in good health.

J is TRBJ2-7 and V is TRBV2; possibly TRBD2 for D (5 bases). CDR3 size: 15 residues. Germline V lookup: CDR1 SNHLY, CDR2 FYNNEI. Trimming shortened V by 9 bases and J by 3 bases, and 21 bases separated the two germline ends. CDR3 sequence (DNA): TGTGCCAGTAATATTGGGGAGAGGGATATCTACGAGCAGTACTTC. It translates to CASNIGERDIYEQYF.

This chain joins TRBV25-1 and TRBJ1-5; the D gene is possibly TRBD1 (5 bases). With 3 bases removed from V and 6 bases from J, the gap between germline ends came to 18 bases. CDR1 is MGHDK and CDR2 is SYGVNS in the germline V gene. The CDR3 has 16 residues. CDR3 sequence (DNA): TGTGCCAGCAGTGAGCAGGGAGGGTTAGGTGGTCAGCCCCAGCATTTT. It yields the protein CASSEQGGLGGQPQHF.

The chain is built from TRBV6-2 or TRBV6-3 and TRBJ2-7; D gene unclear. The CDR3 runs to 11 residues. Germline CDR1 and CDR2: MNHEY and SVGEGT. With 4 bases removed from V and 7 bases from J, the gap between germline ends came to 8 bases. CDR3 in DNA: TGTGCCAGCAGTTCCGGCGGAGAGCAGTACTTC. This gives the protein CASSSGGEQYF.

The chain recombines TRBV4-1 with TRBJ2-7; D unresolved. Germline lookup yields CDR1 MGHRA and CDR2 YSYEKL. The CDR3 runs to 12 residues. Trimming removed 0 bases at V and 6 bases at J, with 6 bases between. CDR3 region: CASSQELGEQYF. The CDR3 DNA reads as TGCGCCAGCAGCCAAGAATTAGGCGAGCAGTACTTC.

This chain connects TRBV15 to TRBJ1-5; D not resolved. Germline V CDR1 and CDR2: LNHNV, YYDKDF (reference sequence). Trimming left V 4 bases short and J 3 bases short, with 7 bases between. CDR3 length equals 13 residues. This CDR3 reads CATSTRNNQPQHF. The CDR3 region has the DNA TGTGCCACCAGCACCAGGAACAATCAGCCCCAGCATTTT.

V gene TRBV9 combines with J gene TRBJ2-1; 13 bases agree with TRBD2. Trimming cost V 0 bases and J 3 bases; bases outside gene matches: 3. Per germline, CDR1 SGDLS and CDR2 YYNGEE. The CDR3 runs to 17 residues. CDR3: CASSVGTSGSYYNEQFF. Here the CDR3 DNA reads TGTGCCAGCAGCGTAGGGACTAGCGGGAGCTACTACAATGAGCAGTTCTTC.

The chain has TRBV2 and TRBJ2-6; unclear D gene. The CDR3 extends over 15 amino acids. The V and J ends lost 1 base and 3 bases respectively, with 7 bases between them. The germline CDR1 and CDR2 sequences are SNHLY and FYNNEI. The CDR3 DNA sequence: TGTGCCAGCAGTGAAGGTATAGGTGGGGCCAACGTCCTGACTTTC. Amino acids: CASSEGIGGANVLTF.

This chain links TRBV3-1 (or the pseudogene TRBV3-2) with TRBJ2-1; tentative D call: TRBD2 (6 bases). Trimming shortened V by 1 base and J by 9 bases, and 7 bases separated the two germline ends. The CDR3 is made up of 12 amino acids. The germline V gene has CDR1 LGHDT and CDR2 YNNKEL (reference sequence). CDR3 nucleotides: TGTGCCAGCAGCCAAGGGAGGGGTGAGCAGTTCTTC. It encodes CASSQGRGEQFF.

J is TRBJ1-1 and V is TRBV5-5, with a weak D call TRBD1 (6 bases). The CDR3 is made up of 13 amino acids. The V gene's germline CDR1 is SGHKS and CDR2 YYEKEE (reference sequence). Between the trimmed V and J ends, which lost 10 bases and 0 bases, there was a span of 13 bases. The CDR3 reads CAGAGHLNTEAFF. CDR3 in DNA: TGTGCCGGGGCGGGACACTTGAACACTGAAGCTTTCTTT. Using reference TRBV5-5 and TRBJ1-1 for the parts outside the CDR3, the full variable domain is DAGVTQSPTHLIKTRGQQVTLRCSPISGHKSVSWYQQVLGQGPQFIFQYYEKEERGRGNFPDRFSARQFPNYSSELNVNALLLGDSALYLCAGAGHLNTEAFFGQGTRLTVV.